Given below is one T cell receptor beta chain in context. Using immunoSEQ multiplex PCR, the repertoire was profiled, and TCRdb retains in-frame clones only, with some absent. Of around 75,000 clones listed, approximately 95% are singletons. This sample is part of a study of T cell changes during pregnancy in multiple sclerosis. This clonotype was obtained from a female donor with multiple sclerosis, enrolled in a pregnancy study. The sequenced sample was CD4+ T cells from peripheral blood mononuclear cells, obtained after pregnancy.

The CDR3 sequence is CASSQRRLGKPYNEQFF. The CDR3 DNA reads as TGTGCCAGCAGCCAACGAAGACTAGGGAAGCCCTACAATGAGCAGTTCTTC. The V call is TRBV14, the J call TRBJ2-1; tentatively, D is TRBD2 (6 bases). The V and J ends lost 2 bases and 2 bases respectively, with 16 bases between them. CDR1 is SGHDN, CDR2 FVKESK, per germline. This CDR3 has 17 residues.